Listed here are 5 T cell receptor beta chains from one sample, sequenced in a study of response to subunit inactivated influenza vaccine. TCRdb recomputed calls from the RT-PCR reads with MiXCR, one row per CDR3 protein. In the table there are around 300,000 distinct CDR3 sequences, 20% to 25% of which are singletons. The starting material was PBMCs from blood, obtained less than 22 months after vaccination. These receptor sequences come from a man between 50 and 75 years old who received an inactivated influenza vaccine.

The chain employs TRBV4-1 and TRBJ2-6; 14 nucleotides line up with TRBD2. J gave up 1 base and V 3 bases, and 20 bases lay outside the gene matches. In germline, CDR1 is MGHRA, CDR2 YSYEKL. The CDR3 spans 24 residues. CDR3 DNA sequence: TGCGCCAGCAGCCATGAGCCAAGGTCGCGACTAGCGGGGGGGCCTTTATCTGGGGCCAACGTCCTGACTTTC. Translating it yields CASSHEPRSRLAGGPLSGANVLTF.

In its sample, this clonotype was seen many times. This chain connects TRBV12-3 or TRBV12-4 to TRBJ1-6, with unresolved D. The CDR3 covers 16 residues. The germline V and J ends were trimmed by 3 bases and 6 bases, with 15 bases remaining between them. The CDR3 nucleotides are TGTGCCAGCAGTTTTAGCCCCGGTCTGCTTAATTCACCCCTCCACTTT. This sequence encodes CASSFSPGLLNSPLHF.

The sample holds a few counts of this clonotype. The chain couples TRBV27 to TRBJ1-2; no definite D call. This CDR3 is built from 14 residues. V lost 0 bases and J lost 3, with 8 bases in between. CDR1 and CDR2 from the germline V gene are MNHEY and SMNVEV (reference sequence). The DNA of the CDR3 is TGTGCCAGCAGTTTATCCTATAAGGACTATGGCTACACCTTC. Its translation: CASSLSYKDYGYTF.

This clonotype turned up a few times. The chain combines TRBV25-1 with TRBJ2-3; 8 positions match TRBD2. CDR1 is MGHDK and CDR2 is SYGVNS in the germline V gene. This CDR3 contains 16 residues. Trimming at V came to 1 base and at J to 2 bases, leaving 5 bases not matched to a gene. The DNA of the CDR3 is TGTGCCAGCAGTGAATCGGGCGGGGGGATCACAGATACGCAGTATTTT. Protein sequence: CASSESGGGITDTQYF.

V usage is TRBV24-1 and J usage is TRBJ2-3; D is ambiguous. The CDR3 is made up of 15 amino acids. Trimming shortened V by 0 bases and J by 0 bases, and 6 bases separated the two germline ends. CDR1 KGHDR and CDR2 SFDVKD come from the germline V gene. CDR3 loop: CATSDLTDSTDTQYF. In DNA form, the CDR3 reads TGTGCCACCAGTGATTTGACTGATAGCACAGATACGCAGTATTTT.